This T cell receptor beta chain stems from a study of blood T cell repertoires in COVID-19. In the study overall: Collection of acute and convalescent COVID-19 samples took place in the United States, Italy and Spain. T cells, B-cell-depleted T cells, or PBMCs provided the cDNA or gDNA that served as material.

This CDR3 is built from 15 residues. Germline CDR1 SGHRS, CDR2 YFSETQ. The V and J ends lost 2 bases and 5 bases respectively, with 14 bases between them. Per the authors' pipeline: Reference gene primer amplification gave estimated nucleated cell counts. This table comes from immunoSEQ multiplex PCR, and its TCRdb copy is limited to in-frame clones, with some not included. V and J calls and clone size are as listed in that table; D and trimming were resolved from the DNA. This sample yields about 57,000 clones, of which 82% are seen a single time; around 8.7% belongs to the top ten. V gene TRBV5-1 combines with J gene TRBJ2-1; weak D call: TRBD1 (7 bases). Sequenced input: peripheral blood. This TCR came from a woman of 80 years or more with acute or convalescent COVID-19. CDR3 residues: CASSFSAGGHNEQFF. The DNA of the CDR3 is TGCGCCAGCAGCTTCTCGGCAGGGGGGCACAATGAGCAGTTCTTC.